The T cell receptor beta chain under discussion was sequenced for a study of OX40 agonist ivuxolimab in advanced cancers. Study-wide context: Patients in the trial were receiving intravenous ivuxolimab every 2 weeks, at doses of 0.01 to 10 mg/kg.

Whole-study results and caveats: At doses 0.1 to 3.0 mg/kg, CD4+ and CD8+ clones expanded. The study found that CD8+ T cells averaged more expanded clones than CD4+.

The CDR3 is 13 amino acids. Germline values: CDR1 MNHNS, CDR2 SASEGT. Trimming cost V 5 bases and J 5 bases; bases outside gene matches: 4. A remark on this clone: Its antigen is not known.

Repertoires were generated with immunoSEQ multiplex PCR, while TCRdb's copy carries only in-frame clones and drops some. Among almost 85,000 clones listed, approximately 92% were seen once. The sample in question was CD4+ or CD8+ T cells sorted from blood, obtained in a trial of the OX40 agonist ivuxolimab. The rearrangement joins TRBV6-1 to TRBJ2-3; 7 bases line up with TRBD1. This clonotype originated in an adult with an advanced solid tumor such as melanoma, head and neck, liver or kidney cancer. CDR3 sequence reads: CASSRQGIDTQYF. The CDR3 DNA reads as TGTGCCAGCAGTCGACAGGGTATAGATACGCAGTATTTT.